These 31 T cell receptor beta chains share one sample of origin, sequenced in a study of T cells after yellow fever vaccination. TCRdb itself ran the 5' RACE reads through MiXCR, one entry per CDR3 protein. Of 300,000 to 350,000 distinct CDR3 sequences listed, 3.5% to 4.5% are singletons. The input for sequencing was PBMCs, taken 5 days after the yellow fever booster vaccination. These receptors were obtained from a man aged 18 to 30 who received the YFV17D yellow fever vaccine.

This clonotype was seen more than once but under ten times. The gene calls are TRBV6-5 and TRBJ1-1; D is unclear. The V end was cut by 0 bases, the J end by 0 bases, with 8 bases between. The CDR3 sequence is 15 residues long. Germline V lookup: CDR1 MNHEY, CDR2 SVGAGI. CDR3 amino acids: CASSYSRTVNTEAFF. CDR3 bases: TGTGCCAGCAGTTACTCGAGAACGGTGAACACTGAAGCTTTCTTT.

Only a few counts were recorded for this clonotype. J is TRBJ2-1 and V is TRBV20-1, with D perhaps matching TRBD1 (6 bases). Germline loops: CDR1 DFQATT, CDR2 SNEGSKA (reference sequence). CDR3 length: 14 residues. Trimming cost V 6 bases and J 7 bases, with 19 bases left between them. This CDR3 reads CSALEAGVSNEQFF. CDR3 nucleotide sequence: TGCAGTGCGCTAGAGGCAGGGGTTTCGAATGAGCAGTTCTTC.

In its sample, this clonotype was seen a few times. The chain joins TRBV5-6 to TRBJ2-3; no firm D call. V lost 1 base to trimming and J lost 3 bases, with 9 bases between them. The CDR3 covers 14 residues. Germline loops: CDR1 SGHDT, CDR2 YYEEEE. Written as DNA, the CDR3 is TGTGCCAGCAGCTTGCCGCCAGTTACAGATACGCAGTATTTT. Its protein is CASSLPPVTDTQYF.

The chain uses TRBV4-2 and TRBJ1-1; 7 bases are a match to TRBD1. The CDR3 extends over 15 amino acids. With 3 bases clipped from V and 3 bases from J, the junction kept 7 bases outside the gene matches. Germline V gives CDR1 LGHNA, CDR2 YNFKEQ. CDR3 sequence: CASSQETGSDTEAFF. For the CDR3, the DNA is TGTGCCAGCAGCCAGGAGACAGGGAGTGACACTGAAGCTTTCTTT.

This clonotype was observed at least ten times. The rearrangement links TRBV7-9 to TRBJ2-3, with 14 bases aligning to TRBD2. This CDR3 comprises 16 residues. With 5 bases clipped from V and 5 bases from J, the junction kept 6 bases outside the gene matches. Germline CDR1 reads SEHNR; CDR2 reads FQNEAQ (reference sequence). The CDR3 loop reads CASSDETSGRGDTQYF. CDR3 DNA: TGTGCCAGCAGCGACGAGACTAGCGGGAGGGGAGATACGCAGTATTTT.

This clonotype was observed many times. The chain recombines TRBV5-6 with TRBJ2-7; perhaps TRBD2 as D (6 bases). V lost 3 bases, J lost 2 bases, and 6 bases lay in between. CDR3 length equals 12 residues. CDR1 SGHDT and CDR2 YYEEEE come from the germline V gene. The CDR3 region has the DNA TGTGCCAGCAGCTCGGGGGCCTACGAGCAGTACGTC. Its protein product is CASSSGAYEQYV.

In this sample, this clonotype turned up many times. The rearrangement uses TRBV4-3 and TRBJ2-3, with D hard to call. Germline values: CDR1 LGHNA, CDR2 YSLEER. Trimming pared 3 bases from V and 1 base from J, leaving 11 bases between. The CDR3 length is 15 residues. CDR3 nucleotide sequence: TGCGCCAGCAGCCACCCCCGGGCCGGCACAGATACGCAGTATTTT. This translates into CASSHPRAGTDTQYF.

This chain uses TRBV4-3 with TRBJ2-3; no firm D call. The ends were cut back, 0 bases at V and 4 bases at J, with 14 bases in the middle. The CDR3 is 16 residues long. Per the germline V gene, CDR1 is LGHNA and CDR2 is YSLEER. This chain's CDR3 is CASSQEGPGFSDTQYF. The DNA for the CDR3 is TGCGCCAGCAGCCAAGAAGGTCCGGGTTTCTCAGATACGCAGTATTTT.

The V call is TRBV5-4, the J call TRBJ2-1, with D uncertain. Trimming removed 0 bases from V and 7 bases from J, with 5 bases in between. This CDR3 has 12 residues. Germline V gene data show CDR1 as SGHNT and CDR2 as YYREEE (reference sequence). The CDR3 protein is CASSLDVNEQFF. DNA for the CDR3: TGTGCCAGCAGCTTGGACGTGAATGAGCAGTTCTTC.

The chain combines TRBV14 with TRBJ2-3, with D possibly TRBD1 on 6 matching bases. V was trimmed by 8 bases and J by 0 bases, leaving 9 bases between them. CDR1 and CDR2 from the germline V gene are SGHDN and FVKESK. The CDR3 is 13 residues long. Here the CDR3 reads CASGTFSTDTQYF. The CDR3 nucleotides read TGTGCCAGCGGGACATTTAGCACAGATACGCAGTATTTT.

In its sample, this clonotype was seen a few times. V usage is TRBV6-5 and J usage is TRBJ1-2; 8 nucleotides align to TRBD1. Per germline, CDR1 MNHEY and CDR2 SVGAGI. V lost 0 bases and J lost 4; bases outside the gene matches: 1. The CDR3 loop spans 14 amino acids. CDR3 amino acids: CASSYSTGGYGYTF. The DNA of the CDR3 is TGTGCCAGCAGTTACTCAACAGGGGGCTATGGCTACACCTTC.

The table lists this clonotype with a few counts. The genes are TRBV6-2 or TRBV6-3 and TRBJ2-7; maybe TRBD1 (6 bases). V lost 2 bases and J 3 bases, leaving 11 bases between the germline ends. CDR1 and CDR2 (germline): MNHEY, SVGEGT. This CDR3 region has 14 residues. The CDR3 loop reads CASSYRQGLYEQYF. The DNA for the CDR3 is TGTGCCAGCAGTTACAGGCAGGGGCTCTACGAGCAGTACTTC.

The table lists this clonotype with many counts. J is TRBJ1-4 and V is TRBV4-3; D is perhaps TRBD1 (5 bases). Germline V CDR1 and CDR2: LGHNA, YSLEER. This CDR3 region has 17 residues. Trimming pared 0 bases from V and 5 bases from J, leaving 16 bases between. For the CDR3, the DNA is TGCGCCAGCAGCCAAGACGGAGGTCGGGGCCCGAATGAAAAACTGTTTTTT. It codes for CASSQDGGRGPNEKLFF.

This clonotype has only a few counts. The CDR3 loop reads CASSLGTVTEAFF. The CDR3, as DNA: TGTGCCAGCAGCTTGGGGACGGTCACTGAAGCTTTCTTT. The chain links TRBV5-6 to TRBJ1-1; D unresolved. The V and J ends lost 0 bases and 4 bases respectively, with 7 bases between them. There are 13 residues in the CDR3. Germline V gene data show CDR1 as SGHDT and CDR2 as YYEEEE.

V gene TRBV29-1 combines with J gene TRBJ2-1; 10 positions agree with TRBD1. Germline loops: CDR1 SQVTM, CDR2 ANQGSEA. The V and J ends lost 7 bases and 3 bases, in that order; junction bases with no gene match: 6. The CDR3 is 14 amino acids. The CDR3 loop reads CSAGDRGIYNEQFF. CDR3 sequence (DNA): TGCAGCGCCGGGGACAGGGGCATCTACAATGAGCAGTTCTTC.

In its sample, this clonotype was seen a few times. The gene calls are TRBV5-1 and TRBJ1-4; the D is unclear. The length of the CDR3 is 14 residues. Germline-derived CDR1 and CDR2 are SGHRS and YFSETQ. Trimming cost V 3 bases and J 7 bases, with 13 bases left between them. The CDR3 DNA sequence: TGCGCCAGCAGCTACCAGGAGATAGGTGAAAAACTGTTTTTT. Encoded protein: CASSYQEIGEKLFF. Together with reference TRBV5-1 and TRBJ1-4, the CDR3 gives the full variable domain: KAGVTQTPRYLIKTRGQQVTLSCSPISGHRSVSWYQQTPGQGLQFLFEYFSETQRNKGNFPGRFSGRQFSNSRSEMNVSTLELGDSALYLCASSYQEIGEKLFFGSGTQLSVL.

This clonotype appeared many times. This chain uses TRBV18 with TRBJ2-5, with a tentative D call TRBD1 (5 bases). The germline CDR1 and CDR2 sequences are KGHSH and LQKENI. V was trimmed by 3 bases and J by 2 bases, leaving 13 bases between them. This CDR3 is 15 amino acids long. CDR3 coding DNA: TGTGCCAGCTCACCTCAGCAGGGCTCTCAAGAGACCCAGTACTTC. Amino acids: CASSPQQGSQETQYF.

The table lists this clonotype with a few counts. This chain connects TRBV9 to TRBJ2-7, with TRBD1 matching 10 bases. Unmatched junction bases numbered 6, after V lost 4 bases and J lost 5 bases. In germline, CDR1 is SGDLS, CDR2 YYNGEE. The CDR3 is made up of 14 amino acids. CDR3 in amino acids: CASSIDGTGDEQYV. The CDR3, as DNA: TGTGCCAGCAGCATAGACGGGACAGGGGACGAGCAGTACGTC.

The chain is built from TRBV5-4 and TRBJ1-1, with 7 bases lining up with TRBD1. The CDR3 is made up of 15 amino acids. Germline V gene sequence: CDR1 SGHNT, CDR2 YYREEE (reference sequence). Unmatched junction bases numbered 5, after V lost 0 bases and J lost 3 bases. The CDR3 is CASSLDRRGYTEAFF. The CDR3 DNA is TGTGCCAGCAGCTTGGATCGCAGGGGGTACACTGAAGCTTTCTTT.

This clonotype was counted only a few times. The chain is built from TRBV20-1 and TRBJ1-1, with D tentatively TRBD1 (6 bases). V dropped 0 bases and J dropped 2 bases, with 10 bases sitting between them. In germline, CDR1 is DFQATT, CDR2 SNEGSKA (reference sequence). The CDR3 contains 14 residues. CDR3 in DNA: TGCAGTGCTAGAGAAAGACAGGTCAACACTGAAGCTTTCTTT. This sequence encodes CSARERQVNTEAFF.

This clonotype has more than one count but fewer than ten. This chain joins TRBV4-3 and TRBJ1-6, with a tentative D call TRBD1 (5 bases). V dropped 1 base and J dropped 9 bases, with 13 bases sitting between them. The CDR3 runs to 15 residues. Per the germline V gene, CDR1 is LGHNA and CDR2 is YSLEER. The CDR3 loop is CASSQVEGDSSPLHF. The DNA for the CDR3 is TGCGCCAGCAGCCAAGTAGAAGGGGATAGTTCACCCCTCCACTTT.

This clonotype was counted a few times. The rearrangement joins TRBV5-1 to TRBJ1-6, with TRBD1 matching over 7 bases. CDR3 length: 15 amino acids. Germline CDR1 reads SGHRS; CDR2 reads YFSETQ. V shed 2 bases, J shed 5 bases, and the junction held 4 bases outside the gene matches. CDR3 bases: TGCGCCAGCAGCTTAGGGACAGCTGATAATTCACCCCTCCACTTT. The encoded protein is CASSLGTADNSPLHF.

This clonotype was seen only a few times. Here the CDR3 reads CASSLFPVQETQYF. The CDR3 coding sequence is TGCGCCAGCAGCTTGTTTCCGGTCCAAGAGACCCAGTACTTC. The V and J genes are TRBV5-1 and TRBJ2-5, with D unclear. From germline, CDR1 is SGHRS and CDR2 YFSETQ. V was clipped by 1 base and J by 1 base, with 8 bases between them. CDR3 size: 14 residues.

This clonotype appeared many times. V is TRBV29-1 and J is TRBJ2-2, with a weak D call TRBD1 (6 bases). The germline V and J ends were trimmed by 4 bases and 3 bases, with 15 bases remaining between them. This CDR3 contains 15 residues. In germline, CDR1 is SQVTM, CDR2 ANQGSEA. The CDR3 nucleotides read TGCAGCGTTGCTCGTCAGGGGTGGGACACCGGGGAGCTGTTTTTT. Residues: CSVARQGWDTGELFF.

The chain employs TRBV20-1 and TRBJ2-3; D is perhaps TRBD2 (6 bases). V was clipped by 6 bases and J by 5 bases, with 18 bases between them. CDR3 length: 14 amino acids. Germline loops: CDR1 DFQATT, CDR2 SNEGSKA (reference sequence). The CDR3 nucleotides read TGCAGTGCCCCGGGGCGGGGTCAGAAAGATACGCAGTATTTT. Translation: CSAPGRGQKDTQYF.

This clonotype appeared a few times. The chain employs TRBV12-3 or TRBV12-4 and TRBJ1-5; tentative D call: TRBD1 (6 bases). The CDR3 runs to 13 residues. V lost 8 bases to trimming and J lost 6 bases, with 14 bases between them. In nucleotides, the CDR3 is TGTGCCAGCGCGGGACACGGGGGTCAGCCCCAGCATTTT. It is translated as CASAGHGGQPQHF.

This clonotype came up many times. The chain employs TRBV6-2 or TRBV6-3 and TRBJ2-2; a weak D match, TRBD2 (5 bases). Trimming stripped 11 bases from V and 6 bases from J, with 13 bases between. Germline V CDR1 and CDR2: MNHEY, SVGEGT. The length of the CDR3 is 12 residues. CDR3 DNA: TGTGCCTGCCGAGGGCCCCCCGGGGAGCTGTTTTTT. The encoded protein is CACRGPPGELFF.

This clonotype was found a few times. This chain connects TRBV30 to TRBJ2-3; D unclear. The CDR3 is 12 residues long. Germline V gene sequence: CDR1 GTSNPN, CDR2 SVGIG (reference sequence). Deletions cut 4 bases from V and 6 bases from J, with 11 bases between. The CDR3 loop reads CAWINYGDTQYF. The CDR3 region has the DNA TGTGCCTGGATTAATTACGGTGATACGCAGTATTTT.

This clonotype occurred many times. The chain carries TRBV12-3 or TRBV12-4 and TRBJ1-1; TRBD1 is a possible D gene (5 bases). The CDR3 runs to 14 residues. V was pared by 6 bases and J by 3 bases, with 14 bases between. CDR3 region: CASSPGGDYTEAFF. CDR3 DNA: TGTGCCAGCAGCCCTGGGGGGGACTACACTGAAGCTTTCTTT.

V is TRBV19 and J is TRBJ2-5, with D perhaps matching TRBD2 (5 bases). V was clipped by 5 bases and J by 2 bases, with 15 bases between them. The CDR3 sequence is 15 residues long. Germline lookup yields CDR1 LNHDA and CDR2 SQIVND (reference sequence). CDR3: CASSSAVDLQETQYF. The CDR3 DNA is TGTGCCAGTAGTTCAGCGGTCGACCTACAAGAGACCCAGTACTTC.

The chain has TRBV4-2 and TRBJ2-2, with 8 bases matching TRBD2. The CDR3 totals 16 residues. The ends lost 6 bases at V and 4 bases at J; junction bases unmatched: 10. The V gene's germline CDR1 is LGHNA and CDR2 YNFKEQ. For the CDR3, the DNA is TGTGCCAGCAGGGATTCGGGGGGGCCACGCACCGGGGAGCTGTTTTTT. This gives the protein CASRDSGGPRTGELFF.